This entry lists 26 T cell receptor beta chains sequenced from one sample in a study of blood T cell repertoires in COVID-19. The table came from immunoSEQ multiplex PCR; TCRdb's copy has only in-frame clones and leaves some out. The sample has approximately 280,000 clones; 80% to 85% are singletons. The sample comprised PBMCs or T cells enriched from blood (not recorded which). Source of these receptors: a man aged 35 to 55 who had been exposed to COVID-19.

The V and J genes are TRBV24-1 and TRBJ2-7; D remains unclear. Trimming removed 1 base from V and 4 bases from J, with 7 bases in between. Germline assignment: CDR1 KGHDR and CDR2 SFDVKD. The CDR3 spans 13 residues. CDR3 loop: CATSDLYSYEQYF. In DNA, the CDR3 is TGTGCCACCAGTGATTTATATTCGTACGAGCAGTACTTC.

To note about this clone: Different DNA sequences within this sample yield the same CDR3. V and J are TRBV7-3 and TRBJ1-1; D unresolved. The V gene lost 2 bases and the J gene lost 1 base, with 8 bases spanning the gap. In germline, CDR1 is SGHTA, CDR2 FQGTGA. This CDR3 is 14 amino acids long. In DNA, the CDR3 is TGTGCCAGCAGCTTAGGGCAGTCGAACACTGAAGCTTTCTTT. Protein: CASSLGQSNTEAFF.

Only a few counts were recorded for this clone. This chain uses TRBV19 with TRBJ1-5; TRBD1 matches 12 bases. Unmatched junction bases numbered 9, after V lost 5 bases and J lost 7 bases. Germline-derived CDR1 and CDR2 are LNHDA and SQIVND (reference sequence). The CDR3 extends over 16 amino acids. CDR3 residues: CASSLGGQGAWQPQHF. In nucleotides, the CDR3 is TGTGCCAGTAGTCTAGGGGGACAGGGGGCCTGGCAGCCCCAGCATTTT.

V and J are TRBV7-9 and TRBJ1-1; maybe TRBD1 (6 bases). The CDR3 runs 12 residues. In germline, CDR1 is SEHNR, CDR2 FQNEAQ (reference sequence). Between the trimmed V and J ends, which lost 7 bases and 4 bases, there was a span of 10 bases. In nucleotides, the CDR3 is TGTGCCAGCAACAGGGTGAGCACTGAAGCTTTCTTT. Amino acid sequence: CASNRVSTEAFF.

This clone has more than one count but fewer than ten. The CDR3 reads CASSTRQTPTNEKLFF. The CDR3 DNA follows: TGTGCCAGCAGCACCAGACAGACCCCAACTAATGAAAAACTGTTTTTT. The gene calls are TRBV7-2 and TRBJ1-4, with a weak D call TRBD1 (5 bases). Germline values: CDR1 SGHTA, CDR2 FQGNSA. The CDR3 loop spans 16 amino acids. The germline V and J ends were trimmed by 5 bases and 0 bases, with 13 bases remaining between them.

This clone was observed a handful of times. The V and J genes are TRBV5-6 and TRBJ2-7, with TRBD1 matching 9 bases. CDR3 length equals 16 residues. V lost 4 bases to trimming and J lost 4 bases; unmatched junction nucleotides: 12. CDR1 and CDR2 (germline): SGHDT, YYEEEE. The CDR3, as DNA: TGTGCCAGCAGCCCCCTCTTCGACAGGGGGGTTTACGAGCAGTACTTC. The encoded protein is CASSPLFDRGVYEQYF.

V gene TRBV30 combines with J gene TRBJ1-2; the D gene is possibly TRBD1 (6 bases). Germline loops: CDR1 GTSNPN, CDR2 SVGIG (reference sequence). There are 11 residues in the CDR3. V dropped 6 bases and J dropped 8 bases, with 13 bases sitting between them. CDR3 region: CACPTRGGYTF. CDR3 nucleotide sequence: TGTGCCTGCCCAACGAGGGGGGGCTACACCTTC.

The genes are TRBV5-5 and TRBJ2-7; 12 nucleotides line up with TRBD2. The CDR3 is 18 residues long. Germline V gives CDR1 SGHKS, CDR2 YYEKEE (reference sequence). V lost 0 bases, J lost 0 bases, and 7 bases stayed unmatched. The CDR3 protein is CASSLVLRLAGVSYEQYF. The CDR3 nucleotides read TGTGCCAGCAGCTTGGTGCTGAGACTAGCGGGAGTCTCCTACGAGCAGTACTTC.

This clone was seen a few times. The gene calls are TRBV4-1 and TRBJ1-5; D gene unclear. The germline V and J ends were trimmed by 6 bases and 0 bases, with 9 bases remaining between them. CDR3 size: 14 residues. Germline values: CDR1 MGHRA, CDR2 YSYEKL. This chain's CDR3 is CASRSLYSNQPQHF. DNA for the CDR3: TGCGCCAGCAGAAGTCTATATAGCAATCAGCCCCAGCATTTT.

This clone was seen a few times. This chain links TRBV18 with TRBJ2-1; 10 nucleotides line up with TRBD2. V trimming: 3 bases; J trimming: 0 bases; junction bases outside the gene matches: 11. The CDR3 loop spans 19 amino acids. The germline gives CDR1 KGHSH, CDR2 LQKENI. The CDR3 DNA is TGTGCCAGCTCACCCATCGGACTAGCGGAGCTAGTCTCCTACAATGAGCAGTTCTTC. It translates to CASSPIGLAELVSYNEQFF.

The chain has TRBV2 and TRBJ2-1; unclear D gene. V was clipped by 4 bases and J by 7 bases, with 14 bases between them. The CDR3 is 14 amino acids. The germline V gene encodes CDR1 SNHLY and CDR2 FYNNEI. The CDR3 loop reads CASSVRLALNEQFF. The CDR3 region has the DNA TGTGCCAGCAGTGTGCGCTTAGCCCTGAATGAGCAGTTCTTC.

The rearrangement uses TRBV2 and TRBJ1-1; 9 bases fit TRBD1. V dropped 8 bases and J dropped 3; count of bases not matched to a gene: 7. The CDR3 sequence is 14 residues long. Germline CDR1 and CDR2: SNHLY and FYNNEI. The CDR3 region is CASYSQGADTEAFF. CDR3 DNA sequence: TGTGCCAGCTATTCACAGGGGGCGGACACTGAAGCTTTCTTT.

V and J are TRBV5-4 and TRBJ2-1; maybe TRBD2 (5 bases). The CDR3 extends over 14 amino acids. Deletions cut 1 base from V and 4 bases from J, with 9 bases between. Per germline, CDR1 SGHNT and CDR2 YYREEE (reference sequence). For the CDR3, the DNA is TGTGCCAGCAGCTTGCTGTCGGGGTACAATGAGCAGTTCTTC. Protein product: CASSLLSGYNEQFF.

The chain couples TRBV7-2 to TRBJ1-2; D unclear. This CDR3 has 15 residues. V was cut by 1 base and J by 8 bases, with 17 bases left in between. Looked up from germline, CDR1 is SGHTA and CDR2 is FQGNSA. CDR3 sequence: CASSLEASSGSGYTF. CDR3 in DNA: TGTGCCAGCAGCTTAGAGGCCAGCTCAGGTTCAGGCTACACCTTC.

The chain employs TRBV9 and TRBJ1-2; 7 bases match TRBD1. Per germline, CDR1 SGDLS and CDR2 YYNGEE. CDR3 length equals 17 residues. After removal of 0 bases from V and 4 bases from J, the junction contained 12 bases not matched to a gene. The CDR3 is CASSVGTGNFEGYGYTF. CDR3 sequence (DNA): TGTGCCAGCAGCGTAGGGACAGGTAACTTTGAGGGCTATGGCTACACCTTC.

The chain links TRBV4-1 to TRBJ1-6, with 9 bases fitting TRBD1. Germline CDR1 reads MGHRA; CDR2 reads YSYEKL. V trimming: 2 bases; J trimming: 10 bases; junction bases outside the gene matches: 6. The length of the CDR3 is 15 residues. The DNA of the CDR3 is TGCGCCAGCAGCCAATCGCCGGGACAGGGATCACCCCTCCACTTT. Translating it yields CASSQSPGQGSPLHF.

The chain combines TRBV2 with TRBJ1-2; D remains ambiguous. Between the trimmed V and J ends, which lost 8 bases and 8 bases, there was a span of 9 bases. Germline assignment: CDR1 SNHLY and CDR2 FYNNEI. The CDR3 totals 10 residues. As DNA, the CDR3 is TGTGCCAGCGGCCAGGAAGGCTACACCTTC. This sequence encodes CASGQEGYTF.

V is TRBV11-2 and J is TRBJ1-1; 7 nucleotides line up with TRBD1. This CDR3 contains 15 residues. J lost 1 base, V lost 7 bases, and 9 bases had no gene match. Germline CDR1 reads SGHAT; CDR2 reads FQNNGV. The CDR3 DNA reads as TGTGCCAGCAACCGACCCGGGACAGCGAACACTGAAGCTTTCTTT. Protein sequence: CASNRPGTANTEAFF.

J is TRBJ1-1 and V is TRBV19, with TRBD1 matching 8 bases. CDR3 size: 13 residues. The V gene's germline CDR1 is LNHDA and CDR2 SQIVND (reference sequence). Trimming took 5 bases from V and 3 from J; bases not matched to a gene: 2. CDR3 loop: CASSADRDTEAFF. In DNA form, the CDR3 reads TGTGCCAGTAGTGCGGACAGGGACACTGAAGCTTTCTTT.

J is TRBJ2-5 and V is TRBV19, with 8 bases lining up with TRBD1. This CDR3 has 16 amino acids. Germline values: CDR1 LNHDA, CDR2 SQIVND (reference sequence). V lost 4 bases and J lost 0; bases outside the gene matches: 7. The CDR3 DNA reads TGTGCCAGTAGTAGCGGACAGGGCTTATACCAAGAGACCCAGTACTTC. This sequence encodes CASSSGQGLYQETQYF.

V gene TRBV19 combines with J gene TRBJ1-1; the match to TRBD1 covers 8 bases. The CDR3 is 17 residues long. V lost 5 bases and J lost 3; bases outside the gene matches: 14. Per germline, CDR1 LNHDA and CDR2 SQIVND (reference sequence). The CDR3 nucleotides read TGTGCCAGTAGTGGGAGGTTGACAGGGGATTACTACACTGAAGCTTTCTTT. It yields the protein CASSGRLTGDYYTEAFF. The variable domain in full, completed from reference TRBV19 and TRBJ1-1, reads DGGITQSPKYLFRKEGQNVTLSCEQNLNHDAMYWYRQDPGQGLRLIYYSQIVNDFQKGDIAEGYSVSREKKESFPLTVTSAQKNPTAFYLCASSGRLTGDYYTEAFFGQGTRLTVV.

The chain has TRBV7-9 and TRBJ2-5; the match to TRBD2 covers 9 bases. CDR1 SEHNR and CDR2 FQNEAQ come from the germline V gene (reference sequence). Trimming cost V 5 bases and J 2 bases; bases outside gene matches: 6. This CDR3 is built from 15 residues. DNA for the CDR3: TGTGCCAGCAGCATATATCTAGCGGGGCAAGAGACCCAGTACTTC. It encodes CASSIYLAGQETQYF.

This clone turned up a few times. This chain's CDR3 is CASRLEGGLAYNSPLHF. The CDR3 nucleotides are TGTGCCAGCAGACTTGAGGGGGGGCTGGCCTATAATTCACCCCTCCACTTT. This chain uses TRBV5-8 with TRBJ1-6, with D possibly matching TRBD1 (6 bases). The CDR3 has 17 residues. From germline, CDR1 is SGHTS and CDR2 YDEGEE. V lost 5 bases and J lost 2, with 17 bases in between. Together with reference TRBV5-8 and TRBJ1-6, the CDR3 gives the full variable domain: EAGVTQSPTHLIKTRGQQATLRCSPISGHTSVYWYQQALGLGLQFLLWYDEGEERNRGNFPPRFSGRQFPNYSSELNVNALELEDSALYLCASRLEGGLAYNSPLHFGNGTRLTVT.

The chain recombines TRBV11-3 with TRBJ1-2; a weak D match, TRBD1 (5 bases). V dropped 3 bases and J dropped 4 bases, with 24 bases sitting between them. CDR1 SGHNT and CDR2 YENEEA come from the germline V gene. This CDR3 has 18 residues. The CDR3 spells CASSFHGRGLFGVYGYTF. The CDR3 DNA follows: TGTGCCAGCAGCTTCCATGGTAGGGGACTCTTTGGGGTCTATGGCTACACCTTC.

The CDR3 spells CASSLQPLFRDRGNTIYF. In DNA, the CDR3 is TGTGCCAGCAGCTTACAACCTCTATTCCGGGACAGGGGAAACACCATATATTTT. This chain joins TRBV7-8 and TRBJ1-3, with TRBD1 matching over 8 bases. CDR3 length equals 18 residues. Germline V gene data show CDR1 as SGHVS and CDR2 as FQNEAQ. V shed 2 bases and J 4 bases; nucleotides not matched to a gene: 13.

The CDR3 region has the DNA TGTGCCAGCAGCTCAAGGGCCAGGGGCGAAGGTATCTATGGCTACACCTTC. Its protein is CASSSRARGEGIYGYTF. This rearrangement joins TRBV7-8 to TRBJ1-2; possibly TRBD1 for D (6 bases). The V end was cut by 4 bases, the J end by 4 bases, with 22 bases between. CDR1 SGHVS and CDR2 FQNEAQ come from the germline V gene. This CDR3 has 17 amino acids.